This record covers a single TCR beta chain. Enrolment of Seattle patients took place during active infection, and they were followed longitudinally. This sample was included in a study of blood T cell repertoires in COVID-19. Study information: Sites across the United States, Italy and Spain contributed samples from acute and convalescent COVID-19. PBMCs, B-cell-depleted T cells, or T cells provided the cDNA or gDNA that made up the material.

Original handling: Reference gene primer amplification gave estimated nucleated cell counts. Sequenced by immunoSEQ multiplex PCR; TCRdb stores in-frame clones only, minus some. V, J and clone size are those of that table, while D and trimming were read from the DNA. There are fewer than 300,000 clones in the sample; around 85% occur only once, and 9.5% to 15% lies in the top ten. Trimming stripped 3 bases from V and 0 bases from J, with 6 bases between. CDR1 is LNHDA and CDR2 is SQIVND in the germline V gene (reference sequence). The CDR3 has 13 amino acids. V gene TRBV19 combines with J gene TRBJ2-7, with D hard to call. Sequencing used peripheral blood. The receptor's source is a woman aged 25 to 39 with COVID-19, enrolled during active disease. CDR3 nucleotides: TGTGCCAGTAGTATTGCGCCCTCCTACGAGCAGTACTTC. Translated, it gives CASSIAPSYEQYF. Full variable domain (rest looked up from reference TRBV19 and TRBJ2-7): DGGITQSPKYLFRKEGQNVTLSCEQNLNHDAMYWYRQDPGQGLRLIYYSQIVNDFQKGDIAEGYSVSREKKESFPLTVTSAQKNPTAFYLCASSIAPSYEQYFGPGTRLTVT.